Below are 14 T cell receptor beta chains sequenced from a single sample in a study of shared clonotypes between healthy human individuals. The assay was immunoSEQ multiplex PCR, and TCRdb's table has in-frame clones only and misses some. This sample has some 1.5 million clones, with roughly 98% found just once. The material sequenced was naive CD4+ T cells sorted from blood. Described subset: CD45RA+ positively selected. The receptors stem from a man between 25 and 39 years old in good health.

The V gene is TRBV5-1, the J gene TRBJ2-2; the match to TRBD2 covers 11 bases. This CDR3 is built from 19 residues. With V trimmed by 4 bases and J by 0 bases, 11 bases remained unmatched. Germline CDR1 reads SGHRS; CDR2 reads YFSETQ. For the CDR3, the DNA is TGCGCCAGCAGCCCGATCACGATGGGACTAGCGGCGAACACCGGGGAGCTGTTTTTT. Protein product: CASSPITMGLAANTGELFF.

This rearrangement joins TRBV11-2 to TRBJ2-7; no clear D gene. Germline CDR1 is SGHAT and CDR2 is FQNNGV. V lost 1 base, J lost 6 bases, and 13 bases lay in between. CDR3 length: 14 residues. CDR3 coding DNA: TGTGCCAGCAGCTTAGCTTCCCGGCCTGGCGAGCAGTACTTC. Protein: CASSLASRPGEQYF.

V is TRBV7-8 and J is TRBJ2-7; no reliable D call. From germline, CDR1 is SGHVS and CDR2 FQNEAQ. Trimming stripped 2 bases from V and 7 bases from J, with 9 bases between. The CDR3 runs to 12 residues. CDR3 sequence: CASSLPPLEQYF. The CDR3 nucleotides read TGTGCCAGCAGCTTACCCCCTCTAGAGCAGTACTTC.

This rearrangement joins TRBV2 to TRBJ1-2; 7 nucleotides align to TRBD1. V was clipped by 5 bases and J by 0 bases; unmatched bases: 3. Germline V gene data show CDR1 as SNHLY and CDR2 as FYNNEI. The CDR3 is 14 amino acids. This CDR3 reads CASSPGTANYGYTF. The CDR3 DNA reads TGTGCCAGCAGTCCAGGGACAGCTAACTATGGCTACACCTTC. The full variable domain, with the rest looked up from reference TRBV2 and TRBJ1-2, is EPEVTQTPSHQVTQMGQEVILRCVPISNHLYFYWYRQILGQKVEFLVSFYNNEISEKSEIFDDQFSVERPDGSNFTLKIRSTKLEDSAMYFCASSPGTANYGYTFGSGTRLTVV.

The chain joins TRBV7-3 to TRBJ2-3; no clear D. The CDR3 has 13 amino acids. CDR1 is SGHTA and CDR2 is FQGTGA in the germline V gene. Trimming cost V 1 base and J 5 bases, with 7 bases left between them. DNA of the CDR3: TGTGCCAGCAGCTTAAGTATCGGAGATACGCAGTATTTT. This sequence encodes CASSLSIGDTQYF.

The chain recombines TRBV21-1 with TRBJ2-7; whether TRBD1, the table's D call, matches the DNA was not checked. TRBV21-1 counts as a pseudogene. CDR3 length: 19 amino acids. The CDR3 nucleotides read TGTGCCAGCCCCCCTCTCGCGTGGGCTACAGGGGGCAGCTTTGTCGAGCAGTACTTC. Translated: CASPPLAWATGGSFVEQYF.

The V gene is TRBV28, the J gene TRBJ1-3; a possible D gene is TRBD1 (6 bases). The CDR3 has 17 residues. Germline V gene lookup returns CDR1 MDHEN and CDR2 SYDVKM. With 6 bases removed from V and 3 bases from J, the gap between germline ends came to 21 bases. The DNA for the CDR3 is TGTGCCAGCAGATATAGGACAGCCTCATGGATTGGAAACACCATATATTTT. It encodes CASRYRTASWIGNTIYF.

The CDR3 sequence: CASSFPQLWDEQFF. As DNA, the CDR3 is TGTGCCAGCAGTTTTCCGCAGCTATGGGATGAGCAGTTCTTC. This chain joins TRBV28 and TRBJ2-1; D uncertain. The germline V gene has CDR1 MDHEN and CDR2 SYDVKM. Trimming removed 3 bases from V and 8 bases from J, with 14 bases in between. This CDR3 contains 14 residues.

This clone was recorded only once. J is TRBJ2-3 and V is TRBV7-9; 11 nucleotides align to TRBD2. Germline V CDR1 and CDR2: SEHNR, FQNEAQ (reference sequence). V dropped 5 bases and J dropped 12; count of bases not matched to a gene: 7. The CDR3 is 13 amino acids. DNA for the CDR3: TGTGCCAGCAGCGACAGACTAGCGGGGCATCAGTATTTT. Translating gives CASSDRLAGHQYF.

The gene calls are TRBV11-3 and TRBJ1-1; no reliable D call. The CDR3 contains 14 residues. Trimming took off 5 bases at V and 4 bases at J, with 14 bases between the two ends. CDR1 is SGHNT, CDR2 YENEEA, per germline. The CDR3 spells CASSPSPLSTEAFF. DNA for the CDR3: TGTGCCAGCAGCCCGAGTCCCCTGAGCACTGAAGCTTTCTTT.

This clone came up once. The chain carries TRBV23-1 and TRBJ2-5; tentative D call: TRBD2 (5 bases). TRBV23-1 is flagged as an ORF with uncertain function. The CDR3 sequence is 15 residues long. Trimming took off 3 bases at V and 5 bases at J, with 16 bases between the two ends. In nucleotides, the CDR3 is TGCGCCAGCAGTCAGCTCCATGCGAAGCGGGAGACCCAGTACTTC. This sequence encodes CASSQLHAKRETQYF.

This sequence joins TRBV18 and TRBJ2-1; no firm D call. V lost 3 bases and J 3 bases, leaving 12 bases between the germline ends. CDR1 and CDR2 from the germline V gene are KGHSH and LQKENI. This CDR3 is built from 15 residues. The CDR3 sequence: CASSPWKEYYNEQFF. CDR3 sequence (DNA): TGTGCCAGCTCACCTTGGAAGGAGTACTACAATGAGCAGTTCTTC.

About this clone itself: The identical CDR3 is also encoded by other nucleotide sequences in the sample. The chain joins TRBV29-1 to TRBJ1-5, with TRBD1 identical over 8 bases. Germline CDR1 and CDR2: SQVTM and ANQGSEA. This CDR3 is 13 amino acids long. With V trimmed by 7 bases and J by 0 bases, 2 bases remained unmatched. CDR3 coding DNA: TGCAGCGCCGGACAGGGTAGCAATCAGCCCCAGCATTTT. As protein: CSAGQGSNQPQHF.

V is TRBV5-1 and J is TRBJ2-2, with D hard to call. The V gene's germline CDR1 is SGHRS and CDR2 YFSETQ. V lost 1 base and J lost 3, with 7 bases in between. The CDR3 is 14 amino acids. CDR3 nucleotide sequence: TGCGCCAGCAGCTTGCGGCCAGACACCGGGGAGCTGTTTTTT. This gives the protein CASSLRPDTGELFF.